The 25 T cell receptor beta chains reported below all come from one sample, sequenced in a study of T-cell reconstitution after alpha-beta-depleted transplantation in children. The TCRbeta library was prepared with unique molecular identifiers. TCRdb recomputed calls from the PCR reads with MiXCR, one row per CDR3 protein. Of about a million distinct CDR3 sequences in the sample, less than 30% are singletons; the top ten hold 28%. The source was PBMCs, mostly from graft donor cells, collected 360 days after TCRalphabeta/CD19-depleted stem cell transplant. The receptors originated from a boy under two years old who had a stem cell transplant for SCID, so the T cells may come from the graft donor.

This chain joins TRBV15 and TRBJ2-5, with a possible D match to TRBD2 (6 bases). Germline V CDR1 and CDR2: LNHNV, YYDKDF (reference sequence). This CDR3 contains 16 residues. Trimming cost V 0 bases and J 7 bases, with 18 bases left between them. The CDR3: CATSRDGVGLPGTQYF. The CDR3 bases are TGTGCCACCAGCAGAGATGGCGTAGGACTACCTGGGACCCAGTACTTC.

The chain carries TRBV18 and TRBJ2-1; D may be TRBD1 (6 bases). The CDR3 has 16 residues. Germline V gene data show CDR1 as KGHSH and CDR2 as LQKENI. The V end was cut by 5 bases, the J end by 2 bases, with 16 bases between. CDR3 amino acids: CASSAQQGDAYNEQFF. DNA of the CDR3: TGTGCCAGCTCAGCCCAACAGGGTGATGCCTACAATGAGCAGTTCTTC.

The chain joins TRBV7-8 to TRBJ2-7; 10 bases agree with TRBD2. Germline values: CDR1 SGHVS, CDR2 FQNEAQ. The V and J ends lost 0 bases and 3 bases, in that order; junction bases with no gene match: 11. The CDR3 consists of 18 residues. This chain's CDR3 is CASSLAGISGGLFYEQYF. The CDR3 coding sequence is TGTGCCAGCAGCTTAGCAGGGATTAGCGGGGGGCTCTTCTACGAGCAGTACTTC.

In this sample, this clonotype turned up a few times. This chain joins TRBV12-3 or TRBV12-4 and TRBJ2-7, with TRBD1 matching 11 bases. The CDR3 runs 15 residues. V shed 8 bases, J shed 5 bases, and the junction held 11 bases outside the gene matches. CDR3 bases: TGTGCCAGCCGCCTTGGACAGGGGGCGTTTCACGAGCAGTACTTC. Residues: CASRLGQGAFHEQYF.

This clonotype occurred once. The chain combines TRBV9 with TRBJ2-7, with D possibly TRBD2 on 6 matching bases. CDR3 length: 12 amino acids. V was shortened by 4 bases and J by 3 bases, with 8 bases between the two germline ends. The germline CDR1 and CDR2 sequences are SGDLS and YYNGEE. The CDR3 region has the DNA TGTGCCAGCAGCACGGAGGGCTACGAGCAGTACTTC. Amino acid sequence: CASSTEGYEQYF.

This clonotype was found once. J is TRBJ2-7 and V is TRBV19, with D possibly being TRBD1 (5 bases). The germline CDR1 and CDR2 sequences are LNHDA and SQIVND (reference sequence). The ends were cut back, 5 bases at V and 6 bases at J, with 17 bases in the middle. The length of the CDR3 is 14 residues. The CDR3 region is CASSEDISGSEQYF. CDR3 DNA sequence: TGTGCCAGTAGTGAGGACATCTCCGGGTCCGAGCAGTACTTC.

Here the CDR3 reads CASSLVTAGGYNEQFF. The CDR3 DNA reads TGCGCCAGCAGCTTGGTCACAGCGGGGGGGTACAATGAGCAGTTCTTC. The chain is built from TRBV5-1 and TRBJ2-1; 10 positions agree with TRBD2. The germline gives CDR1 SGHRS, CDR2 YFSETQ. CDR3 size: 16 residues. Trimming took 0 bases from V and 4 from J; bases not matched to a gene: 4.

The genes are TRBV27 and TRBJ2-5; no firm D call. V was pared by 1 base and J by 1 base, with 4 bases between. Germline V lookup: CDR1 MNHEY, CDR2 SMNVEV (reference sequence). CDR3 length: 13 residues. The CDR3 bases are TGTGCCAGCAGTTTATACGCCCAAGAGACCCAGTACTTC. Translating it yields CASSLYAQETQYF.

The rearrangement joins TRBV20-1 to TRBJ2-5, with TRBD1 as a possible D gene (5 bases). CDR3 length equals 14 residues. Per germline, CDR1 DFQATT and CDR2 SNEGSKA (reference sequence). V dropped 1 base and J dropped 5 bases, with 14 bases sitting between them. The CDR3 DNA follows: TGCAGTGCTAGAGGGGCAGGGTCTTTGGAGACCCAGTACTTC. Residues: CSARGAGSLETQYF.

The chain joins TRBV11-2 to TRBJ2-6; 7 nucleotides agree with TRBD1. There are 18 residues in the CDR3. Germline assignment: CDR1 SGHAT and CDR2 FQNNGV. V trimming: 4 bases; J trimming: 0 bases; junction bases outside the gene matches: 9. Written as DNA, the CDR3 is TGTGCCAGCAGCTACTACAGGGGACGACCCTCTGGGGCCAACGTCCTGACTTTC. Translating gives CASSYYRGRPSGANVLTF.

The chain carries TRBV6-5 and TRBJ2-2, with D uncertain. Deletions cut 3 bases from V and 3 bases from J, with 8 bases between. The germline V gene encodes CDR1 MNHEY and CDR2 SVGAGI. The CDR3 length is 14 residues. DNA of the CDR3: TGTGCCAGCAGTTATGAGACTGACACCGGGGAGCTGTTTTTT. Translation gives CASSYETDTGELFF.

In this sample, this clonotype turned up a few times. This chain uses TRBV6-1 with TRBJ2-2; 7 nucleotides agree with TRBD1. The junction had 5 bases not matched to a gene; V was cut back by 6 bases and J by 4 bases. Germline V CDR1 and CDR2: MNHNS, SASEGT. There are 14 residues in the CDR3. DNA of the CDR3: TGTGCCAGCAGCCAAGACAGGGCCACCGGGGAGCTGTTTTTT. It encodes CASSQDRATGELFF.

In this sample, this clonotype turned up many times. The chain uses TRBV5-1 and TRBJ2-5; tentative D call: TRBD2 (5 bases). The germline gives CDR1 SGHRS, CDR2 YFSETQ. V lost 1 base and J 0 bases, leaving 10 bases between the germline ends. The CDR3 runs 15 residues. CDR3 region: CASSLWRPYQETQYF. The CDR3, as DNA: TGCGCCAGCAGCTTGTGGAGGCCGTACCAAGAGACCCAGTACTTC. The entire variable domain, with the rest obtained from reference TRBV5-1 and TRBJ2-5, is as follows: KAGVTQTPRYLIKTRGQQVTLSCSPISGHRSVSWYQQTPGQGLQFLFEYFSETQRNKGNFPGRFSGRQFSNSRSEMNVSTLELGDSALYLCASSLWRPYQETQYFGPGTRLLVL.

This sequence joins TRBV5-1 and TRBJ2-7; D gene unclear. The germline CDR1 and CDR2 sequences are SGHRS and YFSETQ. The CDR3 spans 17 residues. V lost 4 bases to trimming and J lost 3 bases, with 23 bases between them. CDR3 amino acids: CASSQGLGYPSFYEQYF. In DNA, the CDR3 is TGCGCCAGCAGCCAAGGCCTCGGGTATCCGTCCTTCTACGAGCAGTACTTC.

In its sample, this clonotype was seen a few times. The chain couples TRBV10-3 to TRBJ2-2, with TRBD2 as a possible D gene (5 bases). The germline CDR1 and CDR2 sequences are ENHRY and SYGVKD. Trimming left V 11 bases short and J 6 bases short, with 16 bases between. CDR3 length: 13 amino acids. CDR3 sequence reads: CASSTAGAGELFF. The CDR3 DNA sequence: TGTGCCTCCTCGACTGCGGGCGCCGGGGAGCTGTTTTTT.

The chain is built from TRBV20-1 and TRBJ2-5, with 8 bases matching TRBD2. Germline CDR1 DFQATT, CDR2 SNEGSKA (reference sequence). The CDR3 loop spans 14 amino acids. V lost 5 bases, J lost 5 bases, and 10 bases stayed unmatched. In DNA, the CDR3 is TGCAGTGCTGAGTCGGGGGGGCCGTCCGAGACCCAGTACTTC. Translated: CSAESGGPSETQYF.

The chain carries TRBV20-1 and TRBJ2-7; the match to TRBD2 covers 11 bases. V lost 2 bases, J lost 2 bases, and 2 bases stayed unmatched. Germline-derived CDR1 and CDR2 are DFQATT and SNEGSKA (reference sequence). The CDR3 runs to 14 residues. The CDR3 spells CSARLAGGPYEQYF. In DNA, the CDR3 is TGCAGTGCTAGACTAGCGGGGGGTCCCTACGAGCAGTACTTC.

A few counts support this clonotype. This chain links TRBV9 with TRBJ2-2; 9 bases match TRBD2. Germline CDR1 reads SGDLS; CDR2 reads YYNGEE. V dropped 4 bases and J dropped 5; count of bases not matched to a gene: 9. The CDR3 spans 16 residues. DNA for the CDR3: TGTGCCAGCAGCCCCCTCGTAGCGGGGGTAACCGGGGAGCTGTTTTTT. Translation: CASSPLVAGVTGELFF.

This clonotype was observed a handful of times. The CDR3 sequence: CASSHGAIWGNTEAFF. The DNA of the CDR3 is TGTGCCAGCAGCCACGGAGCAATCTGGGGCAACACTGAAGCTTTCTTT. V gene TRBV3-1 combines with J gene TRBJ1-1, with D tentatively TRBD1 (5 bases). V gave up 3 bases and J gave up 2 bases, with 16 bases separating them. Germline values: CDR1 LGHDT, CDR2 YNNKEL (reference sequence). There are 16 residues in the CDR3.

This clonotype came up many times. This rearrangement joins TRBV10-3 to TRBJ2-2; 9 bases fit TRBD1. Germline CDR1 is ENHRY and CDR2 is SYGVKD. Unmatched junction bases numbered 4, after V lost 5 bases and J lost 3 bases. The CDR3 has 15 residues. DNA for the CDR3: TGTGCCATCAGTCCATGGACAGGGGACACCGGGGAGCTGTTTTTT. It specifies CAISPWTGDTGELFF.

The chain is built from TRBV7-3 and TRBJ2-1, with D uncertain. The length of the CDR3 is 13 residues. Germline CDR1 is SGHTA and CDR2 is FQGTGA. V was pared by 2 bases and J by 6 bases, with 8 bases between. The CDR3 reads CASSLLAPNEQFF. The CDR3 DNA reads TGTGCCAGCAGCTTATTGGCACCCAATGAGCAGTTCTTC.

The V gene is TRBV25-1, the J gene TRBJ2-3, with D uncertain. V was shortened by 2 bases and J by 8 bases, with 8 bases between the two germline ends. The CDR3 extends over 12 amino acids. Germline V lookup: CDR1 MGHDK, CDR2 SYGVNS. CDR3 in amino acids: CASSERIGTQYF. Written as DNA, the CDR3 is TGTGCCAGCAGTGAACGGATAGGTACGCAGTATTTT.

This chain links TRBV6-2 or TRBV6-3 with TRBJ2-6; TRBD1 might be the D (5 bases). Trimming stripped 11 bases from V and 0 bases from J, with 17 bases between. CDR1 is MNHEY and CDR2 is SVGEGT in the germline V gene. The CDR3 length is 16 residues. Written as DNA, the CDR3 is TGTGCCGGATCCCGGCCCGGACACTCTGGGGCCAACGTCCTGACTTTC. Translated, it gives CAGSRPGHSGANVLTF.

In this sample, this clonotype turned up a few times. The chain uses TRBV20-1 and TRBJ2-2; D is uncertain. The germline V and J ends were trimmed by 3 bases and 10 bases, with 12 bases remaining between them. Germline V gene sequence: CDR1 DFQATT, CDR2 SNEGSKA (reference sequence). The CDR3 is 12 amino acids. The CDR3 spells CSARLQSAELFF. Here the CDR3 DNA reads TGCAGTGCTAGGTTACAGTCAGCGGAGCTGTTTTTT.

This chain joins TRBV9 and TRBJ2-5, with D perhaps TRBD2 (5 bases). V dropped 4 bases and J dropped 2 bases, with 18 bases sitting between them. The germline V gene encodes CDR1 SGDLS and CDR2 YYNGEE. The CDR3 runs to 16 residues. The CDR3 region is CASSPTRGSGQETQYF. Written as DNA, the CDR3 is TGTGCCAGCAGCCCCACAAGAGGGAGTGGGCAAGAGACCCAGTACTTC.